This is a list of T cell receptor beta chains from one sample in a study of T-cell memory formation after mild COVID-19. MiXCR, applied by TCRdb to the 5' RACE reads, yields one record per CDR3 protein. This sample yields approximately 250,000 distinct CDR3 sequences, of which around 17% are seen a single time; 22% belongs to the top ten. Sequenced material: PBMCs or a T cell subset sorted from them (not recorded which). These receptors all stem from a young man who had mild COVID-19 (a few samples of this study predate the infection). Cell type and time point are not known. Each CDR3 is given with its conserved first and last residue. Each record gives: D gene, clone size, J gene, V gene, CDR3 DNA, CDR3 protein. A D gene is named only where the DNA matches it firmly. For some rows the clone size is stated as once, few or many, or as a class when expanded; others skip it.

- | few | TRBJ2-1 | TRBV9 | TGTGCCAGCAGCGCAGACCAATACAATGAGCAGTTCTTC | CASSADQYNEQFF
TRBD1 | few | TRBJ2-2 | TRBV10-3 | TGTGCCATCGGGACAGGGAACACCGGGGAGCTGTTTTTT | CAIGTGNTGELFF
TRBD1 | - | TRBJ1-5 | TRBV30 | TGTGCCTGGAGTGTAGGGACAGGGCACCAGCCCCAGCATTTT | CAWSVGTGHQPQHF
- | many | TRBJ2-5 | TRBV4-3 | TGCGCCAGCAGCCAAGACTGGAGGGGAGAGACCCAGTACTTC | CASSQDWRGETQYF
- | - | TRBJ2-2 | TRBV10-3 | TGTGCCATCAGTCTCCAATCCGGGGAGCTGTTTTTT | CAISLQSGELFF
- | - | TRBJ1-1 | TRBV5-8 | TGTGCCAGCAGCGCGCGGACGGCGAACACTGAAGCTTTCTTT | CASSARTANTEAFF
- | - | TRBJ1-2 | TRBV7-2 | TGTGCCAGCAGCTTACTCGAGGGGCTCGGGTATCGTGGCTACACCTTC | CASSLLEGLGYRGYTF
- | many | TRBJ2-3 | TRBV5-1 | TGCGCCAGCAGCCTTGGCAGCTTGGGCCCTTCAGATACGCAGTATTTT | CASSLGSLGPSDTQYF
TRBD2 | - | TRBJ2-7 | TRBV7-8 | TGTGCCAGCACCGCAGCGGGGGGATCCTACGAGCAGTACTTC | CASTAAGGSYEQYF
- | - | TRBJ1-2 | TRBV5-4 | TGTGCCAGCAGCCCGCAGGGAGGAGCTGGAAGGAACTATGGCTACACCTTC | CASSPQGGAGRNYGYTF
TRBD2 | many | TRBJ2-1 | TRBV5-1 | TGCGCCAGCAGCCCCCTAATAGCGGGGAAAAACAATGAGCAGTTCTTC | CASSPLIAGKNNEQFF
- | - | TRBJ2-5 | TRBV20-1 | TGCAGTGCTAGAGATTGGCCGACTAGTAGAGAGACCCAGTACTTC | CSARDWPTSRETQYF
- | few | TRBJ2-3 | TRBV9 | TGTGCCAGCAGCGTGGCAAGCACAGATACGCAGTATTTT | CASSVASTDTQYF
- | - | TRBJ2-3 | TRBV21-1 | TGTGCCAGCAGCAAAGGAATACGGGACAGAGTCTCTAATACGCAGTATTTT | CASSKGIRDRVSNTQYF
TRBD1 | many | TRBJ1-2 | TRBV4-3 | TGCGCCAGCAGCGCCGACAGGGGCCATGGCTACACCTTC | CASSADRGHGYTF
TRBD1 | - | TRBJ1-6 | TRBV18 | TGTGCCAGCTCAGAGACACAGGGGTCATATTCACCCCTCCACTTT | CASSETQGSYSPLHF
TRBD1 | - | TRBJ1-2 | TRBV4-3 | TGCGCCAGCAGTCAAGACTTGAACAGGGGAGGACAATATGGCTACACCTTC | CASSQDLNRGGQYGYTF
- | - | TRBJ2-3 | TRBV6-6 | TGTGCCAGCAGTTACTCCAACTCCAGGTCTAGCACAGATACGCAGTATTTT | CASSYSNSRSSTDTQYF
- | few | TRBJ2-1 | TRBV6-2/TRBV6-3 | TGTGCCAGCAGTTACTCGCCGGTTGAAGAGCAGTTCTTC | CASSYSPVEEQFF